The clone carrying this TCR beta chain was counted between two and nine times. This sample is drawn from a study of cytomegalovirus exposure and HLA in healthy donors. Germline loops: CDR1 LNHNV, CDR2 YYDKDF (reference sequence). The CDR3 contains 16 residues. Unmatched junction bases numbered 4, after V lost 0 bases and J lost 7 bases. The PCR employed 60 Vbeta primers together with 13 Jbeta primers. Clones were read by immunoSEQ multiplex PCR, and TCRdb kept only the in-frame ones, dropping some. Here the sample spans roughly 130,000 clones, around 70% being singletons. This sequence joins TRBV15 and TRBJ2-2, with 11 bases lining up with TRBD1. The TCR sequence derives from a man in his forties in good health and CMV-seropositive. The sequenced sample was PBMCs. This CDR3 is CATSREGTGGSGELFF. As DNA, the CDR3 is TGTGCCACCAGCAGAGAGGGGACAGGGGGGAGCGGGGAGCTGTTTTTT.